What follows are 2 T cell receptor beta chains derived from one specimen sequenced in a study of cytotoxic CD8 clonotypes in ibrutinib-treated CLL. Sequencing used immunoSEQ multiplex PCR; TCRdb keeps in-frame clones, though not all of them. The table shows approximately 12,000 clones, with roughly 60% occurring only once. The starting material was PBMCs, obtained before ibrutinib treatment. All receptors come from a human donor with chronic lymphocytic leukemia.

The V gene is TRBV9, the J gene TRBJ2-2; D remains ambiguous. The CDR3 contains 14 residues. V was pared by 3 bases and J by 6 bases, with 12 bases between. CDR1 is SGDLS, CDR2 YYNGEE, per germline. The CDR3 spells CASSAVISPGELFF. CDR3 nucleotide sequence: TGTGCCAGCAGCGCGGTGATTTCGCCCGGGGAGCTGTTTTTT.

The chain employs TRBV18 and TRBJ2-4; no clear D. V was trimmed by 0 bases and J by 7 bases, leaving 13 bases between them. The CDR3 is 15 residues long. Per germline, CDR1 KGHSH and CDR2 LQKENI. CDR3 sequence (DNA): TGTGCCAGCTCACCACCGAACGGTCTGGGTAACATTCAGTACTTC. It encodes CASSPPNGLGNIQYF.